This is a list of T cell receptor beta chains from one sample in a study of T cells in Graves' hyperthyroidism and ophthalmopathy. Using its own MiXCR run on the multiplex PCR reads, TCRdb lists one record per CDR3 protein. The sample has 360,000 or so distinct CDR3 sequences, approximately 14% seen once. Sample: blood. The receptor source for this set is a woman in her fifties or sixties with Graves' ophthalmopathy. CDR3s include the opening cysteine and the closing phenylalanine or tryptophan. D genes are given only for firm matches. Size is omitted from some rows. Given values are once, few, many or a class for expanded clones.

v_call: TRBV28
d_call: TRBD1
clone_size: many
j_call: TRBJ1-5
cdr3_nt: TGTGCCAGCAGAGCATCCGGACAGGGCGGAAATCAGCCCCAGCATTTT
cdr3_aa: CASRASGQGGNQPQHF

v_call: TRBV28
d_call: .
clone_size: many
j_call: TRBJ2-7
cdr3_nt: TGTGCCAGCAGTTTCCTATTCCCGGGTGGCGAGCAGTACTTC
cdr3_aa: CASSFLFPGGEQYF

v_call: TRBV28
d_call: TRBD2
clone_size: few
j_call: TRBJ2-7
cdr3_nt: TGTGCCGGCAGCATAGCGGGAGGTCGGTTTGGCGAGCAGTACTTC
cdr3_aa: CAGSIAGGRFGEQYF

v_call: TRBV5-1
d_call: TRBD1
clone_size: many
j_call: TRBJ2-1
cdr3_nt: TGCGCCAGCAGCTTGGGGGACAGTTACAATGAGCAGTTCTTC
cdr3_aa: CASSLGDSYNEQFF

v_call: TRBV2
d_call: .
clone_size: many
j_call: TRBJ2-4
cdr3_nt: TGTGCCAGCAGGAGTCAGGGGCCCCCGAACATTCAGTACTTC
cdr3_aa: CASRSQGPPNIQYF

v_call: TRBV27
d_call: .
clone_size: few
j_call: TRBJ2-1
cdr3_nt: TGTGCCAGCAGTCCCAGCGCGGTGGGAAATGAGCAGTTCTTC
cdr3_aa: CASSPSAVGNEQFF

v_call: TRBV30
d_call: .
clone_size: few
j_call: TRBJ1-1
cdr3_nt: TGTGCCTGGAGCGAGGAGGGGGAAGCTTTCTTT
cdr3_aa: CAWSEEGEAFF

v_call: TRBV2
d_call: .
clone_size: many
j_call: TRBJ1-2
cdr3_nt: TGTGCCAGCACTCCTGGGGAGGGGGGGCATGGCTACACCTTC
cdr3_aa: CASTPGEGGHGYTF

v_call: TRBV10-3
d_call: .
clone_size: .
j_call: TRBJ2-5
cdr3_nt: TGTGCCATCAGTGAGTCTACCGGAGAGACCCAGTACTTC
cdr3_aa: CAISESTGETQYF

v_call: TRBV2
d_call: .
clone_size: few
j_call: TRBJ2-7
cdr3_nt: TGTGCCAGCAGATCCGGGGGAAGCTCCTACGAGCAGTACTTC
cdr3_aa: CASRSGGSSYEQYF

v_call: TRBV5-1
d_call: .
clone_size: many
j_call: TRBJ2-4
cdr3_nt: TGCGCCAGCAGCTTAAAGGGTTCGGGGGATCTAGCCAAAAACATTCAGTACTTC
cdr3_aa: CASSLKGSGDLAKNIQYF

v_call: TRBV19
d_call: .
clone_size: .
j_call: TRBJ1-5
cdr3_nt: TGTGCCAGTAGTATCTTGCGCGGGCCCCAGCATTTT
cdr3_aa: CASSILRGPQHF

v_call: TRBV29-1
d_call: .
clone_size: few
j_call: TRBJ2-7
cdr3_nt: TGCAGCGTTGTCGGACAGCCCGGCAGCTACGAGCAGTACTTC
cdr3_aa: CSVVGQPGSYEQYF

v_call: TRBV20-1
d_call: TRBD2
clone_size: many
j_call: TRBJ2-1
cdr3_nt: TGCAGTGCTCCTCTTAGCGGGAGTCCCAAGGTTGGGCAGTTCTTC
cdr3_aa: CSAPLSGSPKVGQFF

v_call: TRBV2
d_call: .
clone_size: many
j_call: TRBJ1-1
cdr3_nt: TGTGCCAGCAGTGTGCCCGCCCGGGGGGCTTTCTTT
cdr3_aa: CASSVPARGAFF

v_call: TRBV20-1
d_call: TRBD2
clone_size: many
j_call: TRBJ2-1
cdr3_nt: TGCAGTGCTACGACGGGACTAGCTTACAATGAGCAGTTCTTC
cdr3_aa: CSATTGLAYNEQFF

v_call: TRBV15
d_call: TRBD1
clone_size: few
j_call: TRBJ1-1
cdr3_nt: TGTGCCACCAATCGACAGGGAGATACTGAAGCTTTCTTT
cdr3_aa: CATNRQGDTEAFF

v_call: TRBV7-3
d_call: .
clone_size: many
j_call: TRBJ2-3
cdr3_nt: TGTGCCAGCAGCTTAAAGGGCGGCACAGATACGCAGTATTTT
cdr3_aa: CASSLKGGTDTQYF

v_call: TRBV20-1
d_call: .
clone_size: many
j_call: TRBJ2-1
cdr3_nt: TGCAGTGCTAGAGAGGCCAGCAAATCCTACAATGAGCAGTTCTTC
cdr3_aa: CSAREASKSYNEQFF

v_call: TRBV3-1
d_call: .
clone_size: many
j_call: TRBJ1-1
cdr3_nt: TGTGCCAGCAGCCTCCGGGACATCGGACCGGAAGCTTTCTTT
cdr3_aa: CASSLRDIGPEAFF

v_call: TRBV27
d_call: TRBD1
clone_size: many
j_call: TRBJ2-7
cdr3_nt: TGTGCCAGCAAAGGAGTTCTGGACAGGGATCTCCCCGAGCAGTACTTC
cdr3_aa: CASKGVLDRDLPEQYF

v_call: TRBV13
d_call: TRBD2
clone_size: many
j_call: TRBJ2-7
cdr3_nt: TGTGCCAGCAGCTGGACTAGCGAGCCGGACGAGCAGTACTTC
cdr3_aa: CASSWTSEPDEQYF

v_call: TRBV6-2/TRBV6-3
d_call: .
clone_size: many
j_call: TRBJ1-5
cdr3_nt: TGTGCCAGCAGCGACAGTCCCTATAGCAATCAGCCCCAGCATTTT
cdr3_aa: CASSDSPYSNQPQHF

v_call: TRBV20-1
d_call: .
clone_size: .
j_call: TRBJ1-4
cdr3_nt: TGCAGTGCTAGAGGGGGGGGGCCTAATGAAAAACTGTTTTTT
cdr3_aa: CSARGGGPNEKLFF

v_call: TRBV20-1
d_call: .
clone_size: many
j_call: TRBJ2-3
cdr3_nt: TGCAGTGCTAGAGAGGCCAGCGGTCCAGATACGCAGTATTTT
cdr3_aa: CSAREASGPDTQYF

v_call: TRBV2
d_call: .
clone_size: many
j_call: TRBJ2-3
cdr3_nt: TGTGCCAGCAGTGAAGCTGGTACTAGCACAGATACGCAGTATTTT
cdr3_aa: CASSEAGTSTDTQYF

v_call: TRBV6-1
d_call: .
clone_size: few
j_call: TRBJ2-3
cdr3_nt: TGTGCCAGCAGAGCTAGCACAGATACGCAGTATTTT
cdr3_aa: CASRASTDTQYF

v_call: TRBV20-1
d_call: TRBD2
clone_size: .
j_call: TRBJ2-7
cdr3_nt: TGCAGTGCTAGATCCTCTTATACCGGGAGGGCCCTCCATTACGAGCAGTACTTC
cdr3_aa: CSARSSYTGRALHYEQYF

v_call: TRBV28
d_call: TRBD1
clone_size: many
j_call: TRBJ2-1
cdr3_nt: TGTGCCAGCAGTCCCGGGACAGTTGTTGATGAGCAGTTCTTC
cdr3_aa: CASSPGTVVDEQFF

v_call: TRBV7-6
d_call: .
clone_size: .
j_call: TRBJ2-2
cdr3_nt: TGTGCCAGCAGCAAAGGCAGTACCGGGGAGCTGTTTTTT
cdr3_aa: CASSKGSTGELFF

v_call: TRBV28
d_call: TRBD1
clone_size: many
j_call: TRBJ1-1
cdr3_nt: TGTGCCAGCAGTTTAGGAGACAGGGAGAACACTGAAGCTTTCTTT
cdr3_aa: CASSLGDRENTEAFF

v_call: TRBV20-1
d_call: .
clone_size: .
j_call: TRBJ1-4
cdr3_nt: TGCAGTGCTAGAGGGGATGGGACTAATGAAAAACTGTTTTTT
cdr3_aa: CSARGDGTNEKLFF

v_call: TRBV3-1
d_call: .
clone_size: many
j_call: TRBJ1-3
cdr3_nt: TGTGCCAGCGCAGGGGCTGGAAACACCATATATTTT
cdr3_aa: CASAGAGNTIYF

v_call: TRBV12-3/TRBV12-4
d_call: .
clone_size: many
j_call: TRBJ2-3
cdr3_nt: TGTGCCAGCAGGGAACAGGGTTCAGATACGCAGTATTTT
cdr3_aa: CASREQGSDTQYF

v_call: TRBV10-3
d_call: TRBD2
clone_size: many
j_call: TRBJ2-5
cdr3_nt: TGTGCCATCAGTGGGCATGGGGGGGGACGCGAGGAGACCCAGTACTTC
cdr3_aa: CAISGHGGGREETQYF

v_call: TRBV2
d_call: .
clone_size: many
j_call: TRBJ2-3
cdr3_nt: TGTGCCAGCAGTGAGTGGGTCACAGATACGCAGTATTTT
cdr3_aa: CASSEWVTDTQYF

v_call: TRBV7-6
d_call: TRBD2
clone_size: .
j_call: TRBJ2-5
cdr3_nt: TGTGCCAGCAGCTTAGCGCTTTTAGCGGGAGGGGCCCAAGAGACCCAGTACTTC
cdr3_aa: CASSLALLAGGAQETQYF

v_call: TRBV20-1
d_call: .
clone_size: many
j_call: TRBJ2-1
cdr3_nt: TGCAGTGCCACCTTTAGCTCCTACAATGAGCAGTTCTTC
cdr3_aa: CSATFSSYNEQFF

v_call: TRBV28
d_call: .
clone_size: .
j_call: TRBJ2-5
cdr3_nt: TGTGCCAGCACCAACGGCGGGCTCCAAGAGACCCAGTACTTC
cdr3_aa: CASTNGGLQETQYF

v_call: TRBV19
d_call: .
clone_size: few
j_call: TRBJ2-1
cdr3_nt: TGTGCCAGTAGTATCCGGACGGGCAATGAGCAGTTCTTC
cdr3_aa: CASSIRTGNEQFF

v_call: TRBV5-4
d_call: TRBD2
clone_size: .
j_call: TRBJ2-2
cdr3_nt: TGTGCCAGCAGCTTGGGCGGGAGAGGGAACACCGGGGAGCTGTTTTTT
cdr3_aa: CASSLGGRGNTGELFF

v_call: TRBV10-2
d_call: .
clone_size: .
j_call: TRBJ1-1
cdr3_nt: TGCGCCAGCACGAATAACAGATTGAACACTGAAGCTTTCTTT
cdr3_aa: CASTNNRLNTEAFF

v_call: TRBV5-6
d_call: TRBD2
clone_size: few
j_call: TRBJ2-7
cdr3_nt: TGTGCCAGCAGAATGACTAGCCCTTCGGGCGAGCAGTACTTC
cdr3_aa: CASRMTSPSGEQYF

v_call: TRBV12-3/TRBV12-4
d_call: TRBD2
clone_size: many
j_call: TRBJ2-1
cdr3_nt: TGTGCCAGCAGCGGAAGCGGGAGAGCCCATCAGCAGTTCTTC
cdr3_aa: CASSGSGRAHQQFF

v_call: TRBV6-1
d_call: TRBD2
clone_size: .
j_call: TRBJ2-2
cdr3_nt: TGTGTCAGCATAGGGACTAGCGGGAGACCCACCGGGGAGCTGTTTTTT
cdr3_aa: CVSIGTSGRPTGELFF

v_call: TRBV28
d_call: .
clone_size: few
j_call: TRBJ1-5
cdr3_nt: TGTGCCAGCAGACCCGAGGGACAGCCCCAGCATTTT
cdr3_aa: CASRPEGQPQHF

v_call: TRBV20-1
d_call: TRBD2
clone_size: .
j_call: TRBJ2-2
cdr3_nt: TGCAGTGCTAGAGTAGCAGGTGCGGGAGTACACACCGGGGAGCTGTTTTTT
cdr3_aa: CSARVAGAGVHTGELFF

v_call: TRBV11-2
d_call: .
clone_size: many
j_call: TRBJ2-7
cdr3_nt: TGTGCCAGCGGATATCTCGGGAACGAGCAGTACTTC
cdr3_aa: CASGYLGNEQYF

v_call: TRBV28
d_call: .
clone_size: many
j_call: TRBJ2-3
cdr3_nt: TGTGCCAGCAGTTTTAGAGGGTCTGCAGATACGCAGTATTTT
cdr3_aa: CASSFRGSADTQYF

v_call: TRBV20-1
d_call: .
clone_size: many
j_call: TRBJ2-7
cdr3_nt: TGCAGTCTTACAGGTGAACTCTACGAGCAGTACTTC
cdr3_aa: CSLTGELYEQYF